These 21 T cell receptor beta chains came from one sample sequenced in a study of blood T cell repertoires in COVID-19. Clones were sequenced by immunoSEQ multiplex PCR, and TCRdb holds only the in-frame ones, with some missing. Here the sample spans 150,000 to 200,000 clones, about 89% being singletons. The material sequenced was peripheral blood. These receptors all stem from a man aged 40-49 years with acute or convalescent COVID-19.

The rearrangement joins TRBV19 to TRBJ1-5, with D unclear. The germline V gene encodes CDR1 LNHDA and CDR2 SQIVND (reference sequence). CDR3 length equals 15 residues. With 8 bases removed from V and 0 bases from J, the gap between germline ends came to 14 bases. The CDR3 region has the DNA TGTGCCAGTCTCTCATTCGGGTATAGCAATCAGCCCCAGCATTTT. Protein: CASLSFGYSNQPQHF.

The rearrangement joins TRBV11-3 to TRBJ2-7; D is perhaps TRBD1 (6 bases). V dropped 4 bases and J dropped 0 bases, with 10 bases sitting between them. Germline loops: CDR1 SGHNT, CDR2 YENEEA. The CDR3 contains 14 residues. CDR3 sequence (DNA): TGTGCCAGCAGCTCCTCAGGGGACTCCTACGAGCAGTACTTC. Amino acids: CASSSSGDSYEQYF.

The genes are TRBV5-8 and TRBJ1-6; the D gene is possibly TRBD1 (5 bases). Germline values: CDR1 SGHTS, CDR2 YDEGEE. The CDR3 is 15 residues long. Trimming stripped 2 bases from V and 4 bases from J, with 10 bases between. This chain's CDR3 is CASSFRGQYNSPLHF. The CDR3 nucleotides read TGTGCCAGCAGCTTTAGAGGACAATATAATTCACCCCTCCACTTT. Supplemented by reference TRBV5-8 and TRBJ1-6, the full variable domain reads EAGVTQSPTHLIKTRGQQATLRCSPISGHTSVYWYQQALGLGLQFLLWYDEGEERNRGNFPPRFSGRQFPNYSSELNVNALELEDSALYLCASSFRGQYNSPLHFGNGTRLTVT.

The V and J genes are TRBV9 and TRBJ2-3; D perhaps matches TRBD2 (6 bases). V lost 0 bases to trimming and J lost 3 bases, with 11 bases between them. Germline CDR1 is SGDLS and CDR2 is YYNGEE. This CDR3 is 15 amino acids long. The DNA for the CDR3 is TGTGCCAGCAGCGTAGCTGGGGGGAGGACAGATACGCAGTATTTT. Protein sequence: CASSVAGGRTDTQYF.

A word on this clone: The same CDR3 also results from other DNA sequences found in this sample. The V gene is TRBV27, the J gene TRBJ1-2; D call uncertain. Trimming stripped 2 bases from V and 2 bases from J, with 6 bases between. This CDR3 is built from 13 residues. Per germline, CDR1 MNHEY and CDR2 SMNVEV (reference sequence). CDR3 protein: CASSLGANYGYTF. CDR3 nucleotide sequence: TGTGCCAGCAGTTTAGGAGCGAACTATGGCTACACCTTC.

This chain uses TRBV7-2 with TRBJ2-1, with a tentative D call TRBD2 (7 bases). Trimming shortened V by 5 bases and J by 8 bases, and 16 bases separated the two germline ends. The CDR3 contains 14 residues. Germline V gene lookup returns CDR1 SGHTA and CDR2 FQGNSA. The CDR3 here is CASSHLGGAHEQFF. DNA for the CDR3: TGTGCCAGCAGCCACCTTGGGGGGGCCCATGAGCAGTTCTTC.

The chain is built from TRBV7-9 and TRBJ1-1; D uncertain. The V gene lost 8 bases and the J gene lost 1 base, with 8 bases spanning the gap. The germline V gene has CDR1 SEHNR and CDR2 FQNEAQ (reference sequence). CDR3 size: 12 residues. CDR3 nucleotides: TGTGCCAGCCGCCTGGCGAACACTGAAGCTTTCTTT. It codes for CASRLANTEAFF.

This clone has just one count. The chain has TRBV7-5 and TRBJ1-5. TRBV7-5 is a recognized pseudogene. The CDR3 totals 15 residues. CDR3: CASFPSGVRDQPQHF. The DNA for the CDR3 is TGTGCCAGTTTCCCCTCGGGGGTACGGGATCAGCCCCAGCATTTT.

This clone appeared once. This chain links TRBV29-1 with TRBJ2-7, with D hard to call. V lost 5 bases, J lost 3 bases, and 8 bases lay in between. This CDR3 region has 11 residues. Germline V gene sequence: CDR1 SQVTM, CDR2 ANQGSEA. This CDR3 reads CSVQNNYEQYF. As DNA, the CDR3 is TGCAGCGTTCAGAATAACTACGAGCAGTACTTC.

The sample holds a few counts of this clone. The chain uses TRBV7-2 and TRBJ2-7; 10 nucleotides line up with TRBD1. After removal of 5 bases from V and 3 bases from J, the junction contained 10 bases not matched to a gene. There are 16 residues in the CDR3. CDR1 is SGHTA and CDR2 is FQGNSA in the germline V gene. The CDR3 protein is CASSRQGRTGGYEQYF. The CDR3, as DNA: TGTGCCAGCAGCCGCCAAGGGAGGACAGGGGGCTACGAGCAGTACTTC.

The rearrangement links TRBV25-1 to TRBJ1-4; 8 nucleotides agree with TRBD1. This CDR3 contains 15 residues. The trim removed 5 bases at V and 7 bases at J, leaving 9 bases unmatched. Germline CDR1 MGHDK, CDR2 SYGVNS. The CDR3 DNA follows: TGTGCCAGCAGTAATACAGGGGGGGAGGGTGAAAAACTGTTTTTT. Translating it yields CASSNTGGEGEKLFF. Supplemented by reference TRBV25-1 and TRBJ1-4, the full variable domain reads EADIYQTPRYLVIGTGKKITLECSQTMGHDKMYWYQQDPGMELHLIHYSYGVNSTEKGDLSSESTVSRIRTEHFPLTLESARPSHTSQYLCASSNTGGEGEKLFFGSGTQLSVL.

The table lists this clone with a count of one. The chain uses TRBV6-2 or TRBV6-3 and TRBJ2-2; 8 nucleotides agree with TRBD1. This CDR3 region has 18 residues. V lost 6 bases and J lost 0; bases outside the gene matches: 12. The germline gives CDR1 MNHEY, CDR2 SVGEGT. Here the CDR3 DNA reads TGTGCCAGCAGCCCAAGGGACAGGTGGACCGCGAACACCGGGGAGCTGTTTTTT. It specifies CASSPRDRWTANTGELFF.

The V gene is TRBV7-9, the J gene TRBJ2-5; 7 bases are shared with TRBD2. The CDR3 is made up of 15 amino acids. Germline V gene lookup returns CDR1 SEHNR and CDR2 FQNEAQ (reference sequence). With 2 bases clipped from V and 2 bases from J, the junction kept 5 bases outside the gene matches. CDR3 sequence: CASSLSGGSQETQYF. CDR3 DNA: TGTGCCAGCAGCTTATCGGGCGGGAGTCAAGAGACCCAGTACTTC.

The chain carries TRBV5-5 and TRBJ1-2; D ambiguous. The CDR3 loop spans 15 amino acids. Trimming left V 4 bases short and J 2 bases short, with 15 bases between. Germline lookup yields CDR1 SGHKS and CDR2 YYEKEE (reference sequence). DNA for the CDR3: TGTGCCAGCAGCGGAGGTCAGGCGGGGAACTATGGCTACACCTTC. Translation gives CASSGGQAGNYGYTF.

The chain recombines TRBV6-2 or TRBV6-3 with TRBJ2-7; 9 bases align to TRBD2. The CDR3 is 14 residues long. Germline assignment: CDR1 MNHEY and CDR2 SVGEGT. With V trimmed by 6 bases and J by 3 bases, 6 bases remained unmatched. DNA for the CDR3: TGTGCCAGCAGCGAAAGCGGGGGGCTCTACGAGCAGTACTTC. As protein: CASSESGGLYEQYF.

J is TRBJ1-6 and V is TRBV7-9; D is possibly TRBD1 (5 bases). Trimming removed 3 bases at V and 5 bases at J, with 11 bases between. The CDR3 is made up of 15 amino acids. Germline loops: CDR1 SEHNR, CDR2 FQNEAQ (reference sequence). The CDR3 protein is CASSFDRENNSPLHF. The CDR3 coding sequence is TGTGCCAGCAGCTTCGACAGAGAAAATAATTCACCCCTCCACTTT.

The chain uses TRBV28 and TRBJ2-5, with TRBD1 identical over 11 bases. V was clipped by 2 bases and J by 4 bases; unmatched bases: 6. The CDR3 extends over 16 amino acids. Germline V gives CDR1 MDHEN, CDR2 SYDVKM. CDR3 sequence (DNA): TGTGCCAGCAGTTTACCCGGGACAGGGGGATTAGAGACCCAGTACTTC. It is translated as CASSLPGTGGLETQYF.

This chain connects TRBV5-1 to TRBJ1-1, with 8 bases lining up with TRBD1. CDR3 length equals 15 residues. The germline CDR1 and CDR2 sequences are SGHRS and YFSETQ. The ends lost 0 bases at V and 2 bases at J; junction bases unmatched: 3. Here the CDR3 reads CASSLVQGGNTEAFF. DNA for the CDR3: TGCGCCAGCAGCTTGGTACAGGGGGGCAACACTGAAGCTTTCTTT.

About this clone itself: Other DNA sequences in this sample translate to the same CDR3. The chain uses TRBV5-1 and TRBJ1-1, with 8 positions matching TRBD1. The CDR3 consists of 14 residues. The germline V gene has CDR1 SGHRS and CDR2 YFSETQ. V dropped 4 bases and J dropped 1; count of bases not matched to a gene: 3. CDR3 in DNA: TGCGCCAGCAGCAGGGGACAGGCGAACACTGAAGCTTTCTTT. This gives the protein CASSRGQANTEAFF.

The chain combines TRBV5-4 with TRBJ2-3; 9 nucleotides agree with TRBD1. The CDR3 sequence is 14 residues long. CDR1 is SGHNT, CDR2 YYREEE, per germline (reference sequence). V lost 0 bases to trimming and J lost 12 bases; unmatched junction nucleotides: 8. CDR3 loop: CASSLAGTGLRQYF. The CDR3 nucleotides read TGTGCCAGCAGCTTGGCCGGGACAGGGCTTCGACAGTATTTT.

V gene TRBV10-3 combines with J gene TRBJ1-4; 9 nucleotides agree with TRBD1. Trimming cost V 10 bases and J 3 bases; bases outside gene matches: 3. Germline V lookup: CDR1 ENHRY, CDR2 SYGVKD. The CDR3 totals 13 residues. The CDR3 sequence is CATGTGSNEKLFF. The DNA for the CDR3 is TGTGCCACCGGGACAGGGTCTAATGAAAAACTGTTTTTT.